The entry below gives a single T cell receptor beta chain sequence along with its context. Its antigen remains unidentified. This entry is derived from a study of blood T cells in healthy people across ages. Overall study findings and caveats: Comparison with aged donors showed that long-lived donors had more naive CD4+ cells and higher diversity.

Primers used in a second PCR of about 6 to 11 cycles were a sample-barcoded 5' primer and a J-beta primer mix. TCRdb ran MiXCR on the 5' RACE reads and lists one entry per CDR3 protein. This sample carries over 750,000 distinct CDR3 sequences, roughly 25% of them seen once, and the ten largest clones take more than 8%. CDR3 length: 16 amino acids. Germline V gene sequence: CDR1 SGHVS, CDR2 FQNEAQ. V was cut by 3 bases and J by 4 bases, with 18 bases left in between. These same records also appear under a second study, on T cells of mothers and their children.

This chain uses TRBV7-8 with TRBJ2-5, with TRBD1 as a possible D gene (6 bases). The source material was blood. This clonotype was sampled from a boy between 10 and 17 years old in good health. This CDR3 reads CASSFSGVAGPETQYF. In DNA, the CDR3 is TGTGCCAGCAGCTTCTCAGGGGTCGCGGGCCCAGAGACCCAGTACTTC.